This T cell receptor (beta chain) originates from a study of T cell repertoires in urothelial bladder cancer (dated by TCRdb to about 2019). At the level of the whole study: Of the 12 resected lesions, three were clinical stage cT0, three were cTa, three were cT1 and three were cT2 or greater. TCR repertoire clonality in bladder tumors was compared with TCR repertoire clonality in benign bladder inflammation. Eleven to twelve patients with bladder lesions undergoing transurethral resection were identified prospectively. Some 11 resected bladder lesions, consisting of urothelial carcinoma (UC+) and benign (UC-) specimens, were examined.

V is clipped by 7 bases and J by 4 bases, and the sequence between their germline boundaries is 20 bases long. CDR1 and CDR2, per the germline V gene, are SGHAT and FQNNGV. From the cysteine up to the phenylalanine, the CDR3 has a length of 16 residues. Only the CDR3 region is kept as DNA, spanning 48 bases read in frame from base 1. The immunoSEQ assay was used to sequence the CDR3 region of the TCR beta chain. Per the original workflow: T-cell fraction, clonal dominance and maximum TCR clone frequency were calculated for each specimen. TCRdb re-hosts the immuneACCESS table, in-frame sequences only. Its copies lack some clones; in the studies checked, an unresolved V gene accounts for under half of them, and the cause for the rest is not known. That table furnishes V, J and clone size, whereas the DNA furnished D and trimming. This sample is represented by 6,700 or so clones; 60% to 80% of them were singletons. The leading ten clones occupy approximately 12% of the sample.

Bladder lesion specimens were collected at transurethral resection and stored at -80C. DNA was extracted from bladder specimens collected at transurethral resection. Results the study describes overall, beyond this receptor: Urothelial carcinoma specimens contained fewer T cells than benign specimens, with a median of approximately 5,000 versus 26,000. Median tumor infiltrating lymphocyte percentage was more than 1.5% in carcinoma specimens and approximately 13% in benign specimens. In carcinoma specimens a single T-cell clone made up as much as 17% of infiltrating lymphocytes, compared with roughly 2% in benign specimens.

Remarks on this clone: Its antigen target is currently unknown. Per-base quality was not reported, and no clone a single base away is much larger than it.

The sequenced material came from tumor-infiltrating cells from bladder cancer. Rearrangement joined TRBV11-2 to TRBJ2-1; the D region possibly corresponds to TRBD2 (5 bases align). The receptor was isolated from a human donor with urothelial carcinoma. CDR3 reads: CASTPRAAGAYNEQFF. At the DNA level, the sequence is TGTGCCAGCACCCCGCGCGCGGCGGGTGCTTACAATGAGCAGTTCTTC. When the CDR3 is completed using the reference TRBV11-2 and TRBJ2-1 genes on either side, the full variable domain is EAGVAQSPRYKIIEKRQSVAFWCNPISGHATLYWYQQILGQGPKLLIQFQNNGVVDDSQLPKDRFSAERLKGVDSTLKIQPAKLEDSAVYLCASTPRAAGAYNEQFFGPGTRLTVL.